This T cell receptor (beta chain) appears in the sequencing data of a study of T-cell reconstitution after alpha-beta-depleted transplantation in children. Molecular barcoding with unique molecular identifiers was used for the TCRbeta library. Via MiXCR, TCRdb re-called the PCR reads, giving one row per CDR3 protein. This table has 250,000 to 300,000 distinct CDR3 sequences, about a tenth appearing once. V was pared by 6 bases and J by 2 bases, with 12 bases between. The CDR3 spans 14 residues. Per germline, CDR1 SEHNR and CDR2 FQNEAQ (reference sequence). The TCR originated in a human donor who donated a stem cell graft to a child with SCID. The chain has TRBV7-9 and TRBJ2-3; D is unclear. The sample was PBMCs from the stem cell graft donor, taken from the stem cell graft. This chain's CDR3 is CASRTVRLTDTQYF. In nucleotides, the CDR3 is TGTGCCAGCAGAACAGTAAGACTCACAGATACGCAGTATTTT.